The following is a T cell receptor beta chain sequence with its context. Method: immunoSEQ multiplex PCR; TCRdb's copy keeps in-frame clones and lacks some. The repertoire holds over 450,000 clones, with 85% to 90% as singletons. CDR3 length: 15 amino acids. Trimming took 0 bases from V and 0 from J, leaving 8 bases between them. Per the germline V gene, CDR1 is LGHDT and CDR2 is YNNKEL (reference sequence). This specimen belongs to a study of blood T cell repertoires in COVID-19. Material: peripheral blood. The receptor's source is a man aged 18 to 35 with COVID-19, enrolled during active disease. The V and J genes are TRBV3-1 (or the pseudogene TRBV3-2) and TRBJ2-5, with unresolved D. The CDR3 reads CASSQDPNYQETQYF. CDR3 nucleotide sequence: TGTGCCAGCAGCCAAGATCCAAACTACCAAGAGACCCAGTACTTC.